Shown below are 11 T cell receptor beta chains from a single sample sequenced in a study of response to subunit inactivated influenza vaccine. TCRdb used MiXCR to reprocess the RT-PCR reads, holding one entry per CDR3 protein. This sample has roughly 460,000 distinct CDR3 sequences, with 9.5% to 12% found just once. The material sequenced was PBMCs from blood, taken 40 to 50 days after vaccination. All receptors come from a man in his fifties or sixties who received an inactivated influenza vaccine.

Concerning this clonotype: One junction end does not reproduce the germline sequence, and a read error may be involved. The V gene is TRBV6-1, the J gene TRBJ2-3, with D perhaps matching TRBD1 or TRBD2 (6 bases each). Germline V gene sequence: CDR1 MNHNS, CDR2 SASEGT. This CDR3 is built from 15 residues. CDR3 sequence: CASSQGWGDTHTQYF. For the CDR3, the DNA is TGTGCCAGCAGTCAGGGGTGGGGGGACACACATACGCAGTATTTT.

This clonotype was recorded many times. The V and J genes are TRBV11-2 and TRBJ2-7, with D possibly matching TRBD1 (6 bases). Germline assignment: CDR1 SGHAT and CDR2 FQNNGV. The V end lost 1 base, the J end lost 3 bases, and 22 bases lay between the germline ends. The CDR3 consists of 18 residues. The CDR3 DNA reads as TGTGCCAGCAGCTTAGTTATGATGGCTGGGGGCCGCTACTACGAGCAGTACTTC. It specifies CASSLVMMAGGRYYEQYF.

This clonotype was counted a single time. The V gene is TRBV27, the J gene TRBJ2-7; tentatively, D is TRBD1 (6 bases). V was cut by 4 bases and J by 2 bases, with 12 bases left in between. There are 14 residues in the CDR3. Germline lookup yields CDR1 MNHEY and CDR2 SMNVEV (reference sequence). The CDR3 bases are TGTGCCAGCAGTTCCGGGACACAAACCTACGAGCAGTACTTC. It codes for CASSSGTQTYEQYF.

This clonotype was counted between two and nine times. The gene calls are TRBV5-6 and TRBJ2-1; 7 positions match TRBD2. The germline V gene has CDR1 SGHDT and CDR2 YYEEEE. CDR3 length: 16 amino acids. The ends lost 0 bases at V and 1 base at J; junction bases unmatched: 4. CDR3 sequence reads: CASSLAGRGSYNEQFF. The CDR3 DNA reads as TGTGCCAGCAGCTTGGCTGGGCGGGGGTCCTACAATGAGCAGTTCTTC.

The CDR3 DNA sequence: TGTGCCAGCAGTCCGGGGACTAGCGGGGGAGAGGGGGAGCTGTTTTTT. This translates into CASSPGTSGGEGELFF. J is TRBJ2-2 and V is TRBV6-1; TRBD2 matches at 14 bases. Germline loops: CDR1 MNHNS, CDR2 SASEGT. Trimming took 5 bases from V and 8 from J; bases not matched to a gene: 7. CDR3 size: 16 residues.

In this sample, this clonotype turned up many times. This CDR3 reads CASSLMTGLQETQYF. The CDR3 bases are TGTGCCAGCAGCTTAATGACAGGGTTGCAAGAGACCCAGTACTTC. The gene calls are TRBV7-2 and TRBJ2-5; TRBD1 matches 7 bases. In germline, CDR1 is SGHTA, CDR2 FQGNSA. The CDR3 has 15 amino acids. The ends lost 2 bases at V and 2 bases at J; junction bases unmatched: 5. Full variable domain (remainder filled in from reference TRBV7-2 and TRBJ2-5): GAGVSQSPSNKVTEKGKDVELRCDPISGHTALYWYRQSLGQGLEFLIYFQGNSAPDKSGLPSDRFSAERTGGSVSTLTIQRTQQEDSAVYLCASSLMTGLQETQYFGPGTRLLVL.

The table lists this clonotype with a few counts. The J gene is TRBJ2-5, the V gene TRBV20-1, with 7 bases identical to TRBD1. This CDR3 region has 14 residues. V dropped 2 bases and J dropped 2; count of bases not matched to a gene: 5. Germline CDR1 DFQATT, CDR2 SNEGSKA (reference sequence). CDR3 sequence reads: CSARIPGQQETQYF. The CDR3 bases are TGCAGTGCTAGAATTCCGGGACAGCAAGAGACCCAGTACTTC.

This clonotype has only a few counts. The gene calls are TRBV5-1 and TRBJ2-1; the match to TRBD2 covers 12 bases. The CDR3 is 21 residues long. After removal of 4 bases from V and 0 bases from J, the junction contained 17 bases not matched to a gene. Germline V gives CDR1 SGHRS, CDR2 YFSETQ. In DNA, the CDR3 is TGCGCCAGCAGCGATAATAGACCGGGACTAGCGGGTCTAAGCTCCTACAATGAGCAGTTCTTC. As protein: CASSDNRPGLAGLSSYNEQFF.

The CDR3 nucleotides read TGCGCCAGCAGCTCTCAACTCTTAGACAATGAGCAGTTCTTC. This gives the protein CASSSQLLDNEQFF. The chain combines TRBV5-1 with TRBJ2-1; no firm D call. The CDR3 contains 14 residues. Germline V lookup: CDR1 SGHRS, CDR2 YFSETQ. V gave up 3 bases and J gave up 5 bases, with 12 bases separating them.

J is TRBJ1-1 and V is TRBV6-2 or TRBV6-3; 11 nucleotides agree with TRBD1. Germline trimming cut 0 bases from V and 4 bases from J; bases unmatched to any gene: 4. Germline CDR1 reads MNHEY; CDR2 reads SVGEGT. This CDR3 region has 16 residues. The CDR3 DNA reads TGTGCCAGCAGTTACTCGGTCGGACAGGGGGCCACTGAAGCTTTCTTT. Its protein is CASSYSVGQGATEAFF.

The rearrangement joins TRBV10-2 to TRBJ2-7; 9 nucleotides align to TRBD2. Per germline, CDR1 WSHSY and CDR2 SAAADI. This CDR3 has 13 residues. J was trimmed by 2 bases and V by 10 bases; bases with no gene match: 6. CDR3 region: CAIQTSGTYEQYF. The CDR3 coding sequence is TGCGCCATTCAGACTAGCGGTACCTACGAGCAGTACTTC.